Described below is a single T cell receptor beta chain sequence and its context. Its antigen is currently unknown. Germline assignment: CDR1 WNHNN and CDR2 SYGVQD (reference sequence). This CDR3 region has 13 residues. V lost 8 bases and J 7 bases, leaving 18 bases between the germline ends. These data come from a study of a mutant IDH1 vaccine in newly diagnosed glioma. Study-level information: Patients had received radiotherapy, temozolomide, or both previously, most receiving both. Visit V12 was at week 35; visit V13 was at week 47.

The time point denotes: week 47, end of study. One vaccine dose held 300 ug of mutant IDH1 20-mer peptide and came with topical imiquimod. The protocol was immunoSEQ multiplex PCR, while the TCRdb copy is restricted to in-frame clones and leaves out a portion. The sample comprises 50,000 to 65,000 clones, 83% of which are singletons, and about 3.3% rests with the top ten. General observations from the study: Vaccination induced immune responses in about 93% of patients.

This rearrangement joins TRBV10-1 to TRBJ2-7; perhaps TRBD1 as D (6 bases). The sample in question was PBMCs, obtained from a glioma patient whose treatment included an IDH1 peptide vaccine. The TCR was taken from a woman aged 45-59 years with glioma. This CDR3 is CASRQDLLGEQYF. CDR3 in DNA: TGCGCCAGCCGACAGGACCTTTTGGGGGAGCAGTACTTC.